Sequencing of this T cell receptor (beta chain) was carried out in a study of T cell responses to AZD1222 COVID-19 vaccine listed by TCRdb under 2021. In terms of the full investigation: AZD1222 recipients given second doses at about 4 weeks or at about 12 weeks were pooled, since spike-specific TCR depth and breadth were not found to differ between the two schedules. Enrollment into the trials was organized by age into subgroups of 18-55, 56-69 and 70-plus years, and those subgroups contained roughly 160, 29 and 62 TCR-sequenced participants, respectively. A total of under 250 trial participants underwent TCR sequencing, of whom roughly 210 had received two doses of AZD1222 and around 26 had received two doses of the MenACWY control vaccine.

The CDR3 regions of human TCRbeta chains were analyzed by immunosequencing. Per the authors' processing: Repertoire TCRs were checked for matches against a reference library of SARS-CoV-2-specific TCRs that had been generated using the MIRA antigen-specificity platform. Breadth was defined as the fraction of unique TCRs that were SARS-CoV-2-associated. Depth was defined as the fraction of total T cells that were SARS-CoV-2-associated. Using the MIRA data, every spike-specific TCR was mapped to the spike region that the TCR reacted to and assigned to either a CD4 or a CD8 class. Log10-transformed breadth and depth values were compared by one-way ANOVA with Sidak's multiple comparisons tests. As stored in TCRdb, this immuneACCESS dataset retains in-frame rearrangements with V and J assigned. A fraction of the clones does not appear; measured against another copy, unresolved V genes explain less than half of the discrepancy, and the remainder lacks a known reason. V and J calls plus clone size are reproduced from that table; the DNA served to infer D and trimming. The sample table lists 120,000 to 150,000 clones, 88% of them with a count of one. The ten largest account for over 13% of the sample.

Broad study findings and their caveats: Conclusions about previously exposed vaccinees were limited because only a handful of AZD1222 recipients were SARS-CoV-2 seropositive at baseline. Because no day 14 peak-response samples were available, the repertoires could be characterized only after the peak T cell response. Reportedly, close to half of the unique spike-specific TCRs recognized epitopes lying outside the regions that are mutated in the B.1.351 and B.1.1.7 variants. After two AZD1222 doses, both the breadth and the depth of spike-specific TCRs were significantly higher than at day 0 and than in MenACWY recipients. The 56-69-year group was small, and its depth increase did not reach significance, likely because of low power. Vaccine-associated CD4 TCRs spanned the whole spike protein, with dominant responses in regions 160-218 and 743-854. Participants were mostly white British, with more females than males. The authors suggested clonal diversity may have been underestimated.

The germline V gene gives CDR1 as MDHEN and CDR2 as SYDVKM. Its CDR3 holds 13 amino acids, cysteine through phenylalanine. Just CDR3 DNA is preserved here, 39 bases in frame from base 1. V sheds 2 bases and J sheds 3 bases, leaving 7 bases between their ends. This clone was seen just once. Its recognized antigen is unknown. Base quality data are lacking; no much larger clone is found one base away. Read against the paper, the sample's time point label means: baseline before first vaccination. The vaccinee samples were drawn from two UK trials, COV001 and COV002, one of which was a single-blind randomized controlled phase 2/3 trial testing AZD1222 (ChAdOx1 nCoV-19) in healthy adults. Trial participant PBMC samples were collected at day 0 and day 28 after the second dose for TCRbeta chain sequencing.

The receptor comes from an adult in good health. The sequence is built from TRBV28 and TRBJ1-2; no D gene can be assigned with confidence. This sample comprised peripheral blood, obtained on day 0 of AZD1222 vaccination. The CDR3 reads CASSLSGYYGYTF. The nucleotide sequence reads as follows: TGTGCCAGCAGTTTAAGTGGTTACTATGGCTACACCTTC.